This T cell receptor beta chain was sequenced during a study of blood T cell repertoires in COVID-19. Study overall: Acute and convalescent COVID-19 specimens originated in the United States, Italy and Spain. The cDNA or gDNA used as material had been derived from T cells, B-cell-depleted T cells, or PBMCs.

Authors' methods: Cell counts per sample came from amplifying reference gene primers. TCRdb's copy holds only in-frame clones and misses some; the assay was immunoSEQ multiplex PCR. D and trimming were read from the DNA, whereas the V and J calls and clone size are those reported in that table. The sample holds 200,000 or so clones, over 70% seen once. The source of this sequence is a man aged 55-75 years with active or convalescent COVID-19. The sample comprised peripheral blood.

CDR3 sequence reads: CASSGRSGRAYEQYF. DNA of the CDR3: TGTGCCAGCAGCGGGCGTAGCGGGAGGGCCTACGAGCAGTACTTC. The chain recombines TRBV9 with TRBJ2-7, with 11 bases fitting TRBD2. Per the germline V gene, CDR1 is SGDLS and CDR2 is YYNGEE. Unmatched junction bases numbered 4, after V lost 3 bases and J lost 2 bases. The CDR3 consists of 15 residues.